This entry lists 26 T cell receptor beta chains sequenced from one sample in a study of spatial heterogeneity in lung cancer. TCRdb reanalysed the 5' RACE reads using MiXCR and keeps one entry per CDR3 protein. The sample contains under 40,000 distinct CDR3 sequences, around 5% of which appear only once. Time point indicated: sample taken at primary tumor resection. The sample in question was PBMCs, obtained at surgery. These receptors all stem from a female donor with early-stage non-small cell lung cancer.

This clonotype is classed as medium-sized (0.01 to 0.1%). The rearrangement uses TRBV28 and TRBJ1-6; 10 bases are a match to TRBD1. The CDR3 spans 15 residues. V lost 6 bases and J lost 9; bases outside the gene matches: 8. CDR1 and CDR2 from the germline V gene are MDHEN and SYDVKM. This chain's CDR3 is CASSPPGQGSSPLHF. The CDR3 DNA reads TGTGCCAGCAGCCCTCCGGGACAGGGGTCTTCACCCCTCCACTTT.

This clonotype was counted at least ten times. This CDR3 reads CASSLPGMWAQHF. The CDR3, as DNA: TGTGCCAGCAGTTTGCCGGGGATGTGGGCCCAGCATTTT. This chain joins TRBV28 and TRBJ1-5; D is undetermined. V lost 3 bases and J lost 11, with 14 bases in between. This CDR3 spans 13 amino acids. Germline V CDR1 and CDR2: MDHEN, SYDVKM.

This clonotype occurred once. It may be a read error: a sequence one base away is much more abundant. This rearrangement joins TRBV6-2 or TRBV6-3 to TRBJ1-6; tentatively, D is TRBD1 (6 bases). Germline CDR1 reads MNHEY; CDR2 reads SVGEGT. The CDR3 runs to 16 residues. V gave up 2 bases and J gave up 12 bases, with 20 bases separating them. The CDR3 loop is CASSYQTGDIILPLHF. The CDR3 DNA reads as TGTGCCAGCAGTTACCAGACAGGCGATATAATTCTACCCCTCCACTTT.

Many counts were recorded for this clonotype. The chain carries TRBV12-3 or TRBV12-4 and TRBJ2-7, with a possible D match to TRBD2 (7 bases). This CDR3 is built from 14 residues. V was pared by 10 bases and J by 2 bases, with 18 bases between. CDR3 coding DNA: TGTGCCACTGGGGGGGCAGCCCTCCCCTACGAGCAGTACTTC. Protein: CATGGAALPYEQYF.

CDR3: CASSLYPPGQGIVNEQFF. DNA of the CDR3: TGTGCCAGCAGCTTATACCCACCGGGACAGGGAATAGTCAATGAGCAGTTCTTC. This chain joins TRBV7-2 and TRBJ2-1, with 9 bases matching TRBD1. The CDR3 is 18 residues long. The trim removed 2 bases at V and 6 bases at J, leaving 14 bases unmatched. The germline CDR1 and CDR2 sequences are SGHTA and FQGNSA.

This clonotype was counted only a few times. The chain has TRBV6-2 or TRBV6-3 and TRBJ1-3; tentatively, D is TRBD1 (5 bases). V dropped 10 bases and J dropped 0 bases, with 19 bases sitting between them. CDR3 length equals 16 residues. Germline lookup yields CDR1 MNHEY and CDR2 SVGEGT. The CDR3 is CAITSGLPSSGNTIYF. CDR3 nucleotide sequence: TGTGCCATCACCTCGGGACTTCCAAGCTCTGGAAACACCATATATTTT.

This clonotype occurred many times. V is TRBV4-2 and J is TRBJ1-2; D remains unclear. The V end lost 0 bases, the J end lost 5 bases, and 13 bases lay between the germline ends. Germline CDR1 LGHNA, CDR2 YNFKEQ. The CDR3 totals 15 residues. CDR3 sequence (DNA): TGTGCCAGCAGCCAAGATGCATGGGGAGTGTATGGCTACACCTTC. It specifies CASSQDAWGVYGYTF.

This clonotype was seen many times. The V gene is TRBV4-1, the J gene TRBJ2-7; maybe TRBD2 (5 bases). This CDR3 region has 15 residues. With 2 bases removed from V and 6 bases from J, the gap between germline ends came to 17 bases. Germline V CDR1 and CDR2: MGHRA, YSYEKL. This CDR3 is CASSQHPGSVGEQYF. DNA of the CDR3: TGCGCCAGCAGCCAACACCCGGGTAGCGTGGGCGAGCAGTACTTC.

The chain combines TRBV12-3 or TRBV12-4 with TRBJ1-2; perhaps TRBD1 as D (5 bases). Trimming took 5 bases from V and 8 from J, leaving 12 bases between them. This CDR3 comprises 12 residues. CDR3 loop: CASSPQGEGYTF. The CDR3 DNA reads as TGTGCCAGCAGTCCCCAGGGTGAGGGCTACACCTTC.

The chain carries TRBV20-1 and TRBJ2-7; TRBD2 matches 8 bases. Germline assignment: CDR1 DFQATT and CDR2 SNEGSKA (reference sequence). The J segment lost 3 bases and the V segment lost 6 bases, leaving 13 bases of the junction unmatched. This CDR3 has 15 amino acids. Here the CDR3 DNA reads TGCAGTGCCCACCCCCTAGCGGGCTTATACTACGAGCAGTACTTC. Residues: CSAHPLAGLYYEQYF.

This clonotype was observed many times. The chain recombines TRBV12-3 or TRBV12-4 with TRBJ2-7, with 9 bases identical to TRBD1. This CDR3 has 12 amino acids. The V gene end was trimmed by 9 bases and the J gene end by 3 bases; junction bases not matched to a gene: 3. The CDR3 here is CASRDRVYEQYF. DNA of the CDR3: TGTGCCAGTCGGGACAGGGTCTACGAGCAGTACTTC.

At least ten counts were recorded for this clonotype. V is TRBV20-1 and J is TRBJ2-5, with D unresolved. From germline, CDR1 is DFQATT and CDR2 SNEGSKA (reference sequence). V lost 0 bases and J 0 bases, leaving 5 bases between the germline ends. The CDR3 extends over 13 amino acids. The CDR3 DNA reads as TGCAGTGCTAGAGATAGCTACCAAGAGACCCAGTACTTC. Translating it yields CSARDSYQETQYF.

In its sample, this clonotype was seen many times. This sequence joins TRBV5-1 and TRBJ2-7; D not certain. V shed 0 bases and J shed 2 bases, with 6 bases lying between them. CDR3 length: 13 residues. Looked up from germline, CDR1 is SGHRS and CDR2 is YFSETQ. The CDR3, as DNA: TGCGCCAGCAGCTTGGGTCCGACCTACGAGCAGTACTTC. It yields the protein CASSLGPTYEQYF. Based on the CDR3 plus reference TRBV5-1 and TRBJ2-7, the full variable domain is KAGVTQTPRYLIKTRGQQVTLSCSPISGHRSVSWYQQTPGQGLQFLFEYFSETQRNKGNFPGRFSGRQFSNSRSEMNVSTLELGDSALYLCASSLGPTYEQYFGPGTRLTVT.

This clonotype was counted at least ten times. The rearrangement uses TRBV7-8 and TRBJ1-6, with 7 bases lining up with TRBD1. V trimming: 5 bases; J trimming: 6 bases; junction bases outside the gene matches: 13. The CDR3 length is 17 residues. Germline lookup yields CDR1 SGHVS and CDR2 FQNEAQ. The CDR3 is CASSDHSGTAFNSPLHF. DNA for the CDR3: TGTGCCAGCAGCGATCACTCCGGGACAGCTTTTAATTCACCCCTCCACTTT.

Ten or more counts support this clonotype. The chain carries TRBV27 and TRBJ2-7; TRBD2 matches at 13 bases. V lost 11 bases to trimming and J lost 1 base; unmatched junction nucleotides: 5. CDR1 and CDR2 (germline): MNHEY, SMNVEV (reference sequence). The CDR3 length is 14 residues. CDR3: CASGLAGASYEQYF. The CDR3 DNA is TGTGCCTCCGGACTAGCGGGGGCGTCCTACGAGCAGTACTTC.

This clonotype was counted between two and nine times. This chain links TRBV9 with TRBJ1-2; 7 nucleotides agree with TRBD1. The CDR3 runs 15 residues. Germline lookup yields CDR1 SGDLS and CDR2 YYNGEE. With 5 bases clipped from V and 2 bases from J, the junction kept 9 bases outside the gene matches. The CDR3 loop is CASRASKGGNYGYTF. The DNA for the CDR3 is TGTGCCAGCAGGGCTTCCAAAGGGGGCAACTATGGCTACACCTTC.

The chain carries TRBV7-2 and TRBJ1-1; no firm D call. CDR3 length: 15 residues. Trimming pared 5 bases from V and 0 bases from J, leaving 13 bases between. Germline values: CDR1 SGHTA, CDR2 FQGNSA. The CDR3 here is CASSPTQVMNTEAFF. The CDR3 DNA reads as TGTGCCAGCAGCCCCACCCAAGTTATGAACACTGAAGCTTTCTTT.

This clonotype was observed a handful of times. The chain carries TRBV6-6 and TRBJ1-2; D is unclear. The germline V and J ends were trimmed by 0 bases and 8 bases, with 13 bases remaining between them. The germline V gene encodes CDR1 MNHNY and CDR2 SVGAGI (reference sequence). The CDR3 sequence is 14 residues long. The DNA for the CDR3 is TGTGCCAGCAGTTACTCCACAGATCTGGGGGGCTACACCTTC. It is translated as CASSYSTDLGGYTF.

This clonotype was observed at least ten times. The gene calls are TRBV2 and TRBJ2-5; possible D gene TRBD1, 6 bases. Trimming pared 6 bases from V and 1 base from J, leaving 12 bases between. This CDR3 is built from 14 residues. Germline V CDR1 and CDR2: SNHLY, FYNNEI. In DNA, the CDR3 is TGTGCCAGCAGCCTTTGGACAGCCCAAGAGACCCAGTACTTC. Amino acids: CASSLWTAQETQYF.

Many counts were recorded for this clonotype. The CDR3 bases are TGTGCCAGCACCCGGGGGGCGGAGACCCAGTACTTC. Translated: CASTRGAETQYF. V is TRBV28 and J is TRBJ2-5; the D gene is possibly TRBD2 (7 bases). The CDR3 consists of 12 residues. The germline V gene has CDR1 MDHEN and CDR2 SYDVKM. The V and J ends lost 7 bases and 5 bases respectively, with 11 bases between them.

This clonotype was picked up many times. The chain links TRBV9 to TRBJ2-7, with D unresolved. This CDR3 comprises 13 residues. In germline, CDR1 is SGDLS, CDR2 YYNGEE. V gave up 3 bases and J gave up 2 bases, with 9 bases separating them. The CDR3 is CASSDHWAYEQYF. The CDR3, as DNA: TGTGCCAGCAGCGACCATTGGGCCTACGAGCAGTACTTC.

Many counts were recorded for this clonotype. In DNA, the CDR3 is TGTGCCAGCAGACCGTCTCAGGGTACTGGCTACACCTTC. Protein product: CASRPSQGTGYTF. The rearrangement joins TRBV28 to TRBJ1-2; possibly TRBD1 for D (5 bases). CDR1 is MDHEN and CDR2 is SYDVKM in the germline V gene. Trimming left V 6 bases short and J 7 bases short, with 15 bases between. The CDR3 is made up of 13 amino acids.

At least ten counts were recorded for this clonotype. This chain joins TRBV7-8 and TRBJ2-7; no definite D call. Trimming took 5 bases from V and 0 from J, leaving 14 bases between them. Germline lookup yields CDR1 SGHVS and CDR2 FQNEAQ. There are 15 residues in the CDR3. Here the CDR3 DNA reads TGTGCCAGCAGCCCCCCGTTAAGATTCTCCTACGAGCAGTACTTC. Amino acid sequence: CASSPPLRFSYEQYF.

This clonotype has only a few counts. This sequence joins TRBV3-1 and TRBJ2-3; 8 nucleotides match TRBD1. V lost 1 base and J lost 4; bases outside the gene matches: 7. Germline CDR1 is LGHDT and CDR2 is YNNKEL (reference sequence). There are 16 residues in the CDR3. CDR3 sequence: CASSQAAGGGADTQYF. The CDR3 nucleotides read TGTGCCAGCAGCCAAGCGGCAGGGGGCGGCGCAGATACGCAGTATTTT.

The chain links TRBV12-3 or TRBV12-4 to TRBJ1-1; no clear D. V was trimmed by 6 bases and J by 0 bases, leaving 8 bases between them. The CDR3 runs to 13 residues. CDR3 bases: TGTGCCAGCAGGCCGGACTTGAACACTGAAGCTTTCTTT. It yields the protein CASRPDLNTEAFF.

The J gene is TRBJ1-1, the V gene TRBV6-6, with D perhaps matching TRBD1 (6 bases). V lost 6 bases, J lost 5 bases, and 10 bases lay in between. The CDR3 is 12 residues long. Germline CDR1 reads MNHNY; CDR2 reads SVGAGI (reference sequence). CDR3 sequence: CASSFRGTEAFF. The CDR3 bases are TGTGCCAGCAGCTTCAGGGGAACTGAAGCTTTCTTT.